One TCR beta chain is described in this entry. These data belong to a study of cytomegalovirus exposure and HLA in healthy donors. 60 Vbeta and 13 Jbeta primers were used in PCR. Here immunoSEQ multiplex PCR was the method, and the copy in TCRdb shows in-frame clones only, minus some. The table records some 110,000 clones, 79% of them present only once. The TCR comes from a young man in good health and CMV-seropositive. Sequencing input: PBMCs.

The CDR3 region has the DNA TGTGCCAGCAGTTTCTTGGGGGGTGGATACGAGCAGTACTTC. It codes for CASSFLGGGYEQYF. This chain links TRBV28 with TRBJ2-7; D is possibly TRBD2 (6 bases). The CDR3 spans 14 residues. V was clipped by 3 bases and J by 4 bases, with 13 bases between them. Germline CDR1 reads MDHEN; CDR2 reads SYDVKM.